This T cell receptor beta chain was captured in a study of control samples from healthy donors and cancer patients. The data were produced by immunoSEQ multiplex PCR, yet TCRdb's version contains in-frame clones alone and is incomplete. Among about 130,000 clones listed, roughly 94% were seen once. CDR3 size: 12 residues. Germline V gene lookup returns CDR1 MNHEY and CDR2 SVGEGT. Deletions cut 4 bases from V and 3 bases from J, with 7 bases between. Sequencing input: PBMCs. This TCR derives from a man aged 55 to 70 with colorectal cancer. The chain carries TRBV6-2 or TRBV6-3 and TRBJ2-7; possibly TRBD1 for D (6 bases). CDR3 amino acids: CASSLQGYEQYF. CDR3 sequence (DNA): TGTGCCAGCAGTTTACAGGGCTACGAGCAGTACTTC.